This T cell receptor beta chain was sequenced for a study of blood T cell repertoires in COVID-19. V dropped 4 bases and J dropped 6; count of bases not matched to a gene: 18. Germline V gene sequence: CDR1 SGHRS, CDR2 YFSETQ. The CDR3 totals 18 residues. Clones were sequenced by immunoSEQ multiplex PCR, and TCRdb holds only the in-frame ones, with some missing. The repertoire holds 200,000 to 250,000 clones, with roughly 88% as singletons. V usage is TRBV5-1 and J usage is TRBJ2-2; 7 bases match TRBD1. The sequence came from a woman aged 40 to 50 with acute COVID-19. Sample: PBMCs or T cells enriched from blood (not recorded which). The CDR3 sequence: CASSIPDKGGLSAGELFF. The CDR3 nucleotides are TGCGCCAGCAGCATACCAGACAAAGGGGGCCTCTCGGCCGGGGAGCTGTTTTTT.